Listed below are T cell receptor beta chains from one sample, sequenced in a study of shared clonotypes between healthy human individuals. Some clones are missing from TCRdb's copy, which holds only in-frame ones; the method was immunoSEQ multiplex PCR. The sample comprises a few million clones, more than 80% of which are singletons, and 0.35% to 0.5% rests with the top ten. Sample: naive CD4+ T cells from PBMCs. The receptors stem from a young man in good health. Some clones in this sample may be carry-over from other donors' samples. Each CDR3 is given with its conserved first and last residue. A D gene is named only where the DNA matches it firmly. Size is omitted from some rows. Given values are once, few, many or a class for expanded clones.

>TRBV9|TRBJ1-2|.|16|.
CASSVATDKGRYGYTF
TGTGCCAGCAGCGTAGCTACGGACAAGGGACGCTATGGCTACACCTTC
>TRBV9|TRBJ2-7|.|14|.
CASTIGTGSYEQYF
TGTGCCAGCACGATCGGGACGGGTTCCTACGAGCAGTACTTC
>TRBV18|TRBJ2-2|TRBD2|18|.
CASSPPGSGRAGTGELFF
TGTGCCAGCTCACCACCGGGCAGCGGGAGGGCCGGCACCGGGGAGCTGTTTTTT
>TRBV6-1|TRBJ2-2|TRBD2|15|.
CASSPLAGAIGELFF
TGTGCCAGCAGTCCTCTAGCGGGAGCGATCGGGGAGCTGTTTTTT
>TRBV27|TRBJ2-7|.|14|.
CASSLSRLIYEQYF
TGTGCCAGCAGTCTCTCTAGATTGATCTACGAGCAGTACTTC
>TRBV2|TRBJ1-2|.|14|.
CASPIGGANYGYTF
TGTGCCAGCCCCATTGGCGGGGCTAACTATGGCTACACCTTC
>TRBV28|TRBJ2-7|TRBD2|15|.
CASSRRSGSFDEQYF
TGTGCCAGCAGTCGACGTAGCGGGAGTTTCGACGAGCAGTACTTC
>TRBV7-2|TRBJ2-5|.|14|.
CASSFGWQGETQYF
TGTGCCAGCAGCTTTGGTTGGCAGGGGGAGACCCAGTACTTC
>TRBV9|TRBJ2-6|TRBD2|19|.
CASSGSVTGTSSGANVLTF
TGTGCCAGCAGCGGGTCCGTAACCGGGACTAGCTCTGGGGCCAACGTCCTGACTTTC
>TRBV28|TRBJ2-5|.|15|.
CASSHIRPGGETQYF
TGTGCCAGCAGTCATATTCGCCCGGGGGGCGAGACCCAGTACTTC
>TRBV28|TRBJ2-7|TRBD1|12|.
CASSRQGNEQYF
TGTGCCAGCAGCAGACAGGGGAACGAGCAGTACTTC
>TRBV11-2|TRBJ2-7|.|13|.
CASSLLGRYEQYF
TGTGCCAGCAGCTTGTTGGGCCGGTACGAGCAGTACTTC
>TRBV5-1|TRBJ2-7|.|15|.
CASSLGGPGVYEQYF
TGCGCCAGCAGCTTGGGCGGCCCCGGAGTCTACGAGCAGTACTTC
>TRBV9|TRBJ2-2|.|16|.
CASSVGNSGNTGELFF
TGTGCCAGCAGCGTAGGAAATAGCGGGAACACCGGGGAGCTGTTTTTT
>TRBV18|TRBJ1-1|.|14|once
CASSPPSGGPEAFF
TGTGCCAGCTCACCACCTTCCGGGGGCCCTGAAGCTTTCTTT
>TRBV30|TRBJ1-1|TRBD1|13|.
CAWSDRGQGISFF
TGTGCCTGGAGCGACCGCGGACAGGGAATTTCTTTCTTT
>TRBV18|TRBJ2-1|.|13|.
CASSSETRTEQFF
TGTGCCAGCTCATCTGAAACTAGGACTGAGCAGTTCTTC
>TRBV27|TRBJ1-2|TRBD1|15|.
CASSLQGADNYGYTF
TGTGCCAGCAGTTTACAGGGGGCGGATAACTATGGCTACACCTTC
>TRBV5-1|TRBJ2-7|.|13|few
CASSLAGSYEQYF
TGCGCCAGCAGCTTGGCGGGCTCCTACGAGCAGTACTTC
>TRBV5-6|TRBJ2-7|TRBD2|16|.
CASSWIAGAGTNEQYF
TGTGCCAGCAGCTGGATAGCGGGAGCCGGAACGAACGAGCAGTACTTC
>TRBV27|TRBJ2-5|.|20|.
CASSLFGHTLQGEGQETQYF
TGTGCCAGCAGTTTATTCGGCCATACTTTACAGGGAGAGGGGCAAGAGACCCAGTACTTC
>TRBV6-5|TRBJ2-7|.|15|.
CASELRPIPTYEQYF
TGTGCCAGCGAGTTGCGCCCGATCCCGACCTACGAGCAGTACTTC
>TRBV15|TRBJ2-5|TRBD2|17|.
CATSRVAVAGGQETQYF
TGTGCCACCAGCAGAGTTGCGGTAGCGGGAGGCCAAGAGACCCAGTACTTC
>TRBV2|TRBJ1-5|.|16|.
CASSDRGMDGNQPQHF
TGTGCCAGCAGTGACCGGGGGATGGATGGCAATCAGCCCCAGCATTTT
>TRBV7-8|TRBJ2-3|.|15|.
CASSSRGGLTDTQYF
TGTGCCAGCAGCTCCAGGGGCGGACTCACAGATACGCAGTATTTT
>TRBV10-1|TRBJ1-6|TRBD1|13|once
CASSRDSNSPLHF
TGCGCCAGCAGCCGGGACAGTAATTCACCCCTCCACTTT
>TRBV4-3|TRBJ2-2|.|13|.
CASSQVGGRELFF
TGCGCCAGCAGCCAAGTTGGGGGCAGGGAGCTGTTTTTT
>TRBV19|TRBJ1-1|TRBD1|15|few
CASSLRQGMNTEAFF
TGTGCCAGTAGTCTCAGACAGGGTATGAACACTGAAGCTTTCTTT
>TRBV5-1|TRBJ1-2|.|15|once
CASSLVPENNYGYTF
TGCGCCAGCAGCTTGGTACCAGAAAATAACTATGGCTACACCTTC
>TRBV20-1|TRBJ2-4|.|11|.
CSAETGPVQYF
TGCAGTGCGGAGACTGGGCCCGTACAGTACTTC
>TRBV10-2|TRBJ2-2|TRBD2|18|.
CASSDALAGERVSGELFF
TGCGCCAGCAGTGACGCTCTAGCGGGAGAACGGGTCTCCGGGGAGCTGTTTTTT
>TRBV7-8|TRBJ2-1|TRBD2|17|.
CASSPTPRGSSYNEQFF
TGTGCCAGCAGCCCGACCCCGCGGGGGAGCTCCTACAATGAGCAGTTCTTC
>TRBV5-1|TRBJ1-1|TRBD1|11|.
CASSPDRGLIF
TGCGCCAGCAGCCCGGACAGGGGGCTCATCTTT
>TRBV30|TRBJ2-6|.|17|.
CARVTGTALSGANVLTF
TGTGCCCGGGTCACAGGGACTGCCCTCTCTGGGGCCAACGTCCTGACTTTC
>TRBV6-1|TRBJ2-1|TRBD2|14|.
CATPGTSFYNEQFF
TGTGCCACCCCCGGGACTAGCTTTTACAATGAGCAGTTCTTC
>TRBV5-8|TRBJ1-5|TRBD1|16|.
CASSSGDRHRNQPQHF
TGTGCCAGCAGCTCCGGGGACAGACACCGGAATCAGCCCCAGCATTTT
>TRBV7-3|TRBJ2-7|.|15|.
CASSLSSGPIYEQYF
TGTGCCAGCAGCTTAAGTTCGGGTCCAATCTACGAGCAGTACTTC
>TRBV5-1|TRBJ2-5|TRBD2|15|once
CASSLPGGPGETQYF
TGCGCCAGCAGCTTACCGGGAGGGCCCGGGGAGACCCAGTACTTC
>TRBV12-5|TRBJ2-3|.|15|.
CASAPGTVITDTQYF
TGTGCTAGTGCCCCCGGGACGGTTATCACAGATACGCAGTATTTT
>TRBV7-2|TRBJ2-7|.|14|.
CASSLGLGLYEQYF
TGTGCCAGCAGCTTAGGCCTGGGCCTCTACGAGCAGTACTTC
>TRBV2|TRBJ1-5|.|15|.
CASSEERAGSQPQHF
TGTGCCAGCAGTGAAGAAAGGGCGGGCAGTCAGCCCCAGCATTTT